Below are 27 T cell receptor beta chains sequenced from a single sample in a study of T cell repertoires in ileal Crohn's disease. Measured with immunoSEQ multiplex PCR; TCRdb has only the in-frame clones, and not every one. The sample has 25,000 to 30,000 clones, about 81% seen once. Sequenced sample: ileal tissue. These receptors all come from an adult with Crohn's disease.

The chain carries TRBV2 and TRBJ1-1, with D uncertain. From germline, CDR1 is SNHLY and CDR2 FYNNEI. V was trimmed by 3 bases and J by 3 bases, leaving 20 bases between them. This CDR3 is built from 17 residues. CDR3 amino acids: CASSDPVRSYMDTEAFF. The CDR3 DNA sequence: TGTGCCAGCAGTGACCCCGTCAGGTCGTATATGGACACTGAAGCTTTCTTT.

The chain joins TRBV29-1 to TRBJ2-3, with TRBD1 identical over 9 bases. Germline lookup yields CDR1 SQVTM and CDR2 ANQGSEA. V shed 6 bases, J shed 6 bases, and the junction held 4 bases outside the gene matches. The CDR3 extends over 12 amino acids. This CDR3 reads CSVGTGTDTQYF. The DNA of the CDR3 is TGCAGCGTCGGGACAGGGACCGATACGCAGTATTTT.

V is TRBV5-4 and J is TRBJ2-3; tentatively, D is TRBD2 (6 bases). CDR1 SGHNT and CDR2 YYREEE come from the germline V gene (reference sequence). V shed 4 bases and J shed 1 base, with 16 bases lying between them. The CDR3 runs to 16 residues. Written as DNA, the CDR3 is TGTGCCAGCAGCCAACTGGGGGGTTGGGGCACAGATACGCAGTATTTT. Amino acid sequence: CASSQLGGWGTDTQYF. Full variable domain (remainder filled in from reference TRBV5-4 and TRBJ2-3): ETGVTQSPTHLIKTRGQQVTLRCSSQSGHNTVSWYQQALGQGPQFIFQYYREEENGRGNFPPRFSGLQFPNYSSELNVNALELDDSALYLCASSQLGGWGTDTQYFGPGTRLTVL.

DNA of the CDR3: TGTGCCAGCGACTTCTACACCTTC. Amino acid sequence: CASDFYTF. The chain combines TRBV27 with TRBJ1-2, with D unclear. The V end was cut by 8 bases, the J end by 10 bases, with 5 bases between. This CDR3 spans 8 amino acids. Germline V gene sequence: CDR1 MNHEY, CDR2 SMNVEV (reference sequence).

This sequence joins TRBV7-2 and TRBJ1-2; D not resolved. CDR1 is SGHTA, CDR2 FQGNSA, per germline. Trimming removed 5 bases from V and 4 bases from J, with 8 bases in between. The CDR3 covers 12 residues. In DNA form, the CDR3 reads TGTGCCAGCAGCACCAACACCTATGGCTACACCTTC. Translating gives CASSTNTYGYTF.

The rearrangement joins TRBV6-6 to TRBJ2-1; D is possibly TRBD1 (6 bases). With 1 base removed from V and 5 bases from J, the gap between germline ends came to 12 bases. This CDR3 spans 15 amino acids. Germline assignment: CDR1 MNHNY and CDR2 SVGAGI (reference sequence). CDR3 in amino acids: CASSYLGQGNNEQFF. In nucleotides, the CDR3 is TGTGCCAGCAGTTACTTGGGCCAGGGGAACAATGAGCAGTTCTTC.

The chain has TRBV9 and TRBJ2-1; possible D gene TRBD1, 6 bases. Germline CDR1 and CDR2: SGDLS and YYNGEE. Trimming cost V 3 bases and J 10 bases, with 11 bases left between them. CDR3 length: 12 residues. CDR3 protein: CASSEPGAEQFF. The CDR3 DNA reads TGTGCCAGCAGCGAGCCAGGGGCCGAGCAGTTCTTC.

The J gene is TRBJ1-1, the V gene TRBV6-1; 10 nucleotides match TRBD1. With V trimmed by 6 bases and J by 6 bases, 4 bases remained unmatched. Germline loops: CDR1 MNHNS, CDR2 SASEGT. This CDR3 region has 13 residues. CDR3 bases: TGTGCCAGCAGCTGGACAGGGGGGTCTGAAGCTTTCTTT. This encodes CASSWTGGSEAFF.

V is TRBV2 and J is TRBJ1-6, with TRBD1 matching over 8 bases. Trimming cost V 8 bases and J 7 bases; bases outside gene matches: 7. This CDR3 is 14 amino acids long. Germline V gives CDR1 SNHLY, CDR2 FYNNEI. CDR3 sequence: CASLLRDRNSPLHF. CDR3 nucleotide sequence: TGTGCCAGCTTACTCCGGGACAGGAATTCACCCCTCCACTTT.

DNA of the CDR3: TGTGCCAGCAGTTACTCGTTAGGGGACAATCAGCCCCAGCATTTT. This sequence encodes CASSYSLGDNQPQHF. The chain employs TRBV6-5 and TRBJ1-5; D is possibly TRBD1 (5 bases). This CDR3 is built from 15 residues. Trimming removed 0 bases at V and 3 bases at J, with 9 bases between. CDR1 is MNHEY and CDR2 is SVGAGI in the germline V gene.

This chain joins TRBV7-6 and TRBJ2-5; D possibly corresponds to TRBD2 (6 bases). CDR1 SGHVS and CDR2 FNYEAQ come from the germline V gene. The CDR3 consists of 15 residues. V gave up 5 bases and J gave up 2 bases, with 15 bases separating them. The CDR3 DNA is TGTGCCAGCAGCCGTCGCGGGGCGTATCAAGAGACCCAGTACTTC. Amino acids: CASSRRGAYQETQYF.

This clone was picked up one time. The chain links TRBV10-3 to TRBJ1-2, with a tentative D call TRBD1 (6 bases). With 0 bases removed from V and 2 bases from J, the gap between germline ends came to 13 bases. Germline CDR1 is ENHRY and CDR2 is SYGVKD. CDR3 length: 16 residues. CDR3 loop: CAISESRGAQNYGYTF. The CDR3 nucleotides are TGTGCCATCAGTGAGTCCCGGGGGGCGCAGAACTATGGCTACACCTTC.

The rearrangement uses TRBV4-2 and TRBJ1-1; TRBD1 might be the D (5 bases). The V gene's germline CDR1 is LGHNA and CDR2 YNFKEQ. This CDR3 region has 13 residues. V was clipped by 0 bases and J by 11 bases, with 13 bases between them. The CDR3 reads CASSQELGAWAFF. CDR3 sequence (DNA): TGTGCCAGCAGCCAAGAACTTGGGGCTTGGGCTTTCTTT.

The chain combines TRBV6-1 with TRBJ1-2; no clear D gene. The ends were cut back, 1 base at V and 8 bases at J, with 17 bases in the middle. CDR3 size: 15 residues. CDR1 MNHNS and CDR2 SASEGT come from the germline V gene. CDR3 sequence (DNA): TGTGCCAGCAGTGAAGGATACGGTATCCCGGGGGGCTACACCTTC. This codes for CASSEGYGIPGGYTF.

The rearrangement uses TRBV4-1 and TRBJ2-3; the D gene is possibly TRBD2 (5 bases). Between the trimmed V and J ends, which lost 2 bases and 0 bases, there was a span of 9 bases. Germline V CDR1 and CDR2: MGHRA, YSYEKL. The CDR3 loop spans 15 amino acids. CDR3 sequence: CASSQWEQSTDTQYF. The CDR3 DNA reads TGCGCCAGCAGCCAATGGGAGCAGAGCACAGATACGCAGTATTTT.

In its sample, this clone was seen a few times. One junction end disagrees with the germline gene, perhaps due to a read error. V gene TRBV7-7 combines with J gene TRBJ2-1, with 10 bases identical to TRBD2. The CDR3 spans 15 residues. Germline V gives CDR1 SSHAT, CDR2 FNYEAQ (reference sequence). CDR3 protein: CASSPSGGARNEQFF. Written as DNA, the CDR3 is TGTGCTAGCAGCCCGAGCGGGGGGGCGCGGAATGAGCAGTTCTTC. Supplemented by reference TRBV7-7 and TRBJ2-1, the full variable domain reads GAGVSQSPRYKVTKRGQDVTLRCDPISSHATLYWYQQALGQGPEFLTYFNYEAQPDKSGLPSDRFSAERPEGSISTLTIQRTEQRDSAMYRCASSPSGGARNEQFFGPGTRLTVL.

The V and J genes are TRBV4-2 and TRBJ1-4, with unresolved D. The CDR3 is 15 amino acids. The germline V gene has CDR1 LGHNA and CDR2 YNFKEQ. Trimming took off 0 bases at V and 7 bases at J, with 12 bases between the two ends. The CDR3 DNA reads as TGTGCCAGCAGCCAAGATCACGGTCTTAGTGAAAAACTGTTTTTT. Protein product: CASSQDHGLSEKLFF.

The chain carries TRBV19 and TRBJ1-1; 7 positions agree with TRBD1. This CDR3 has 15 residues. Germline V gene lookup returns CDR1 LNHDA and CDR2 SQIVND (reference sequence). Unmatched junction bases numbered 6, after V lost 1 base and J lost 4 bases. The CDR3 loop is CASSIVGQGVTEAFF. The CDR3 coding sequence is TGTGCCAGTAGTATAGTTGGGCAGGGGGTCACTGAAGCTTTCTTT. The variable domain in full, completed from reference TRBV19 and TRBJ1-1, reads DGGITQSPKYLFRKEGQNVTLSCEQNLNHDAMYWYRQDPGQGLRLIYYSQIVNDFQKGDIAEGYSVSREKKESFPLTVTSAQKNPTAFYLCASSIVGQGVTEAFFGQGTRLTVV.

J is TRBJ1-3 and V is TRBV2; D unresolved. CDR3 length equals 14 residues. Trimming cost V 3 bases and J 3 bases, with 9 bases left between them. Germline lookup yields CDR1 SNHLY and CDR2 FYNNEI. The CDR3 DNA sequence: TGTGCCAGCAGTGAGAGGGAGGTTGGAAACACCATATATTTT. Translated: CASSEREVGNTIYF.

For the CDR3, the DNA is TGTGCCAGCAGCACCCGAGACGGCGGCCACACGCTCACGGAGACCCAGTACTTC. Amino acid sequence: CASSTRDGGHTLTETQYF. The chain carries TRBV9 and TRBJ2-5; D is uncertain. The V end lost 4 bases, the J end lost 5 bases, and 27 bases lay between the germline ends. Germline CDR1 reads SGDLS; CDR2 reads YYNGEE. The CDR3 covers 18 residues.

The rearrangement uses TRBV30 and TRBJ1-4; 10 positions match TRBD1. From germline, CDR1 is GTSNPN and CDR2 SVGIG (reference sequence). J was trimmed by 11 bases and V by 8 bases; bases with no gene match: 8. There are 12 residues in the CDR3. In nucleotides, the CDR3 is TGTGCCGTAGCGACAGGGGGCGTGAAACTGTTTTTT. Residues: CAVATGGVKLFF.

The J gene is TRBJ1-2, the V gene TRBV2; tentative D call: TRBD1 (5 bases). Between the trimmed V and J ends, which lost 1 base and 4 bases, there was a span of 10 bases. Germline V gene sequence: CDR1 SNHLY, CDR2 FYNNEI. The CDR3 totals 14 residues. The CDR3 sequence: CASSEERQSYGYTF. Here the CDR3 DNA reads TGTGCCAGCAGTGAAGAGAGACAGTCCTATGGCTACACCTTC.

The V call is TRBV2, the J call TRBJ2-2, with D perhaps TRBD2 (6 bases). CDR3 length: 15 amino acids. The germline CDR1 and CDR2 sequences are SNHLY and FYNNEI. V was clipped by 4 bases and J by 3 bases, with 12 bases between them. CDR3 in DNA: TGTGCCAGCAGTGGGGCGACTAGACACACCGGGGAGCTGTTTTTT. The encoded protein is CASSGATRHTGELFF.

CDR3 sequence (DNA): TGTGCCAGCAGCTACGTCGACATAGGGGCGCGGGGCTACACCTTC. Translating gives CASSYVDIGARGYTF. The rearrangement links TRBV4-2 to TRBJ1-2; D might be TRBD1 (5 bases). The CDR3 is made up of 15 amino acids. The V end was cut by 5 bases, the J end by 8 bases, with 21 bases between. Germline CDR1 is LGHNA and CDR2 is YNFKEQ.

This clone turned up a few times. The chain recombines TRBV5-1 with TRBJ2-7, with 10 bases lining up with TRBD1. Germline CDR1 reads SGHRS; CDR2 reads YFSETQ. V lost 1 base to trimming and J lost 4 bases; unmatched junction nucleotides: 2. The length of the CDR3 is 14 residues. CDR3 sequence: CASSLWDRGYEQYF. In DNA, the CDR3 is TGCGCCAGCAGCTTGTGGGACAGGGGATACGAGCAGTACTTC.

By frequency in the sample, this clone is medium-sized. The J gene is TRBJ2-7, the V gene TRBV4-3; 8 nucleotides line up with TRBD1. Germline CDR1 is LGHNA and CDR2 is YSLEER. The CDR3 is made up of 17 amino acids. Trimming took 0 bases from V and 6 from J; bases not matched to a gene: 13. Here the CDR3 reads CASSQEGAIGQGGEQYF. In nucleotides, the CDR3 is TGCGCCAGCAGCCAAGAGGGAGCTATCGGACAGGGAGGCGAGCAGTACTTC.

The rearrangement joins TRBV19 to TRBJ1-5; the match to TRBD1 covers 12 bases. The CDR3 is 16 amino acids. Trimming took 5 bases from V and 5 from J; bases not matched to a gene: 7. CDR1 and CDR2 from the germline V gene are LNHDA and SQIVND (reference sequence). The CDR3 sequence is CASSEPGQGAYQPQHF. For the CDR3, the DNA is TGTGCCAGTAGTGAACCGGGACAGGGGGCATATCAGCCCCAGCATTTT.